In its sample, the clone carrying this TCR beta chain was seen a few times. Its antigen is unknown. This sample is part of a study of molecular identifiers for immune sequencing clone quantification. Findings of the study overall: Clones above 20 RNA copies held over 98% of effector molecules, under 1% in naive cells. The study reportedly detected spiked Jurkat TCR RNA from one cell among around 1 million naive cells.

Germline V gene sequence: CDR1 GTSNPN, CDR2 SVGIG (reference sequence). The V and J ends lost 4 bases and 6 bases, in that order; junction bases with no gene match: 6. The CDR3 is 15 amino acids. The bulk TCR libraries were made with methods described before and with listed TCR primers. TCRdb redid the calling of the PCR reads with MiXCR, one entry per CDR3 protein. The sample holds roughly 630,000 distinct CDR3 sequences, about 25% seen once. The rearrangement links TRBV30 to TRBJ1-4; 12 nucleotides align to TRBD1. This TCR derives from a human donor in good health. Some libraries in this study had Jurkat cell RNA spiked in. The source material was naive CD8+ T cells from blood, with Jurkat cell RNA spiked in. Stated subset: FACS-sorted CD8+CD4-CCR7+CD45RA+ naive T cells. CDR3 DNA sequence: TGTGCCTGGATGGGGACAGGGGGCTTTTATGAAAAACTGTTTTTT. This sequence encodes CAWMGTGGFYEKLFF.